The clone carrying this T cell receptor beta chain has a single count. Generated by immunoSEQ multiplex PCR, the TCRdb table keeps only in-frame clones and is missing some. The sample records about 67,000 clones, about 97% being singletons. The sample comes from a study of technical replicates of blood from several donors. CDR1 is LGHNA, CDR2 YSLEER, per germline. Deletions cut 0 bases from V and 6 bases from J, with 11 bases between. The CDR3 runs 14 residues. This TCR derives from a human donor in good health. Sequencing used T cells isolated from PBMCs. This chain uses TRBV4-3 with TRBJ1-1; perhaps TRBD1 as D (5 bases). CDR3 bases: TGCGCCAGCAGCCAAGACAGGGAATCGCCTGAAGCTTTCTTT. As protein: CASSQDRESPEAFF.